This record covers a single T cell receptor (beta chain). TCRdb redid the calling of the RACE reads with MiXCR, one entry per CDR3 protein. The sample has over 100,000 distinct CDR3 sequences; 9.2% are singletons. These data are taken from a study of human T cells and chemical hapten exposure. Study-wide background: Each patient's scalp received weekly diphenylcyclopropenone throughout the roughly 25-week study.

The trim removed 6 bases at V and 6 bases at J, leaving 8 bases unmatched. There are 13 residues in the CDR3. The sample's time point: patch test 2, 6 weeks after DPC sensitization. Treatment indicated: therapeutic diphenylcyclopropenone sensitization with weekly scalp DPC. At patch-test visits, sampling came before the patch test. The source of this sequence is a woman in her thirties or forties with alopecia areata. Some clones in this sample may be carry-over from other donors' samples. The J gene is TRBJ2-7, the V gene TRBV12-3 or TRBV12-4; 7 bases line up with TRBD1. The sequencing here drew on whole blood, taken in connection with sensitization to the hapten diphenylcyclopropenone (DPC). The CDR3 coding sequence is TGTGCCAGCAGAGGACAGGTTTTGTCCGAGCAGTACTTC. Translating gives CASRGQVLSEQYF.